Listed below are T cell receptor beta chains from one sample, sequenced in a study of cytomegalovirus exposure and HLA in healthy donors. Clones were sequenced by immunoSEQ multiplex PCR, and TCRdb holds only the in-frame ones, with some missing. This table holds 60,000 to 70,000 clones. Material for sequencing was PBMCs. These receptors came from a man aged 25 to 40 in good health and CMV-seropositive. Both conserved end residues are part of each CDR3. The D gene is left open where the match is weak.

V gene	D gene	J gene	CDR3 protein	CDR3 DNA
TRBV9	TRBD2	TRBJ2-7	CASSVASGAVYEQYF	TGTGCCAGCAGCGTAGCTAGCGGGGCGGTCTACGAGCAGTACTTC
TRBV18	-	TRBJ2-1	CASSLRGQYNEQFF	TGTGCCAGTTCCTTGCGGGGGCAGTACAATGAGCAGTTCTTC
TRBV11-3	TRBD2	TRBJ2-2	CASSPAGVASGELFF	TGTGCCAGCAGCCCAGCGGGAGTAGCGAGCGGGGAGCTGTTTTTT
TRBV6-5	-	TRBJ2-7	CASSEQDNSYEQYF	TGTGCCAGCAGTGAGCAGGACAACTCCTACGAGCAGTACTTC
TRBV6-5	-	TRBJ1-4	CASSYSIYRGNEKLFF	TGTGCCAGCAGTTACTCGATTTACCGGGGGAATGAAAAACTGTTTTTT
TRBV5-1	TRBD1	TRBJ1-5	CASSLGTGHSNQPQHF	TGCGCCAGCAGCTTGGGGACAGGGCATAGCAATCAGCCCCAGCATTTT
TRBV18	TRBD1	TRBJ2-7	CASSRESGTGRYEQYF	TGTGCCAGCTCCCGGGAGTCCGGGACAGGACGGTACGAGCAGTACTTC
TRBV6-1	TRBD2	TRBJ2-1	CASSEGLAENNEQFF	TGTGCCAGCAGTGAAGGACTAGCGGAAAACAATGAGCAGTTCTTC
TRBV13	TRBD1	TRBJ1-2	CASSLVGVRTGGYGYTF	TGTGCCAGCAGTCTCGTGGGGGTTAGGACAGGGGGCTATGGCTACACCTTC
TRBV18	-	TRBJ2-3	CASSSTTVPSTDTQYF	TGTGCCAGCTCATCAACGACAGTACCTAGCACAGATACGCAGTATTTT
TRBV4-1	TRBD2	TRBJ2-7	CASSQGLAGVYEQYF	TGCGCCAGCAGCCAGGGGCTAGCGGGGGTCTACGAGCAGTACTTC
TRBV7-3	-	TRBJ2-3	CASSLDYLGFTDTQYF	TGTGCCAGCAGCCTGGACTACCTGGGCTTCACAGATACGCAGTATTTT